Listed below are T cell receptor beta chains from one sample, sequenced in a study of blood T cell repertoires in COVID-19. Some clones are missing from TCRdb's copy, which holds only in-frame ones; the method was immunoSEQ multiplex PCR. The sample yields about 130,000 clones, 84% seen once. The sample taken for sequencing was peripheral blood. The receptor set was obtained from a human donor in a cohort sampled during active COVID-19. Each CDR3 is given with its conserved first and last residue. Fields, in order: clone size, D gene, CDR3 length, V gene, J gene, CDR3 protein, CDR3 DNA. D genes are given only for firm matches. Clone sizes are given selectively: once, few, many, or a class where the clone is expanded.

size: .; D: .; length: 13; V: TRBV29-1; J: TRBJ1-1; CDR3: CSVEEGQRTEAFF; DNA: TGCAGCGTTGAAGAAGGACAGCGCACTGAAGCTTTCTTT
size: .; D: TRBD2; length: 16; V: TRBV3-1/TRBV3-2; J: TRBJ2-1; CDR3: CASSQDKGLAGNEQFF; DNA: TGTGCCAGCAGCCAAGATAAGGGACTAGCGGGTAATGAGCAGTTCTTC
size: .; D: .; length: 15; V: TRBV3-1/TRBV3-2; J: TRBJ1-5; CDR3: CASSVGSGRPQPQHF; DNA: TGTGCCAGCAGCGTCGGCTCAGGGCGTCCTCAGCCCCAGCATTTT
size: once; D: .; length: 13; V: TRBV12-3/TRBV12-4; J: TRBJ2-2; CDR3: CASSSVNTGELFF; DNA: TGTGCCAGCAGTTCTGTGAACACCGGGGAGCTGTTTTTT
size: .; D: .; length: 14; V: TRBV30; J: TRBJ2-1; CDR3: CAWSVLGPAGEQFF; DNA: TGTGCCTGGAGTGTACTAGGGCCCGCCGGAGAGCAGTTCTTC
size: .; D: TRBD1; length: 16; V: TRBV11-2; J: TRBJ2-2; CDR3: CASSQHRGTNTGELFF; DNA: TGTGCCAGCAGCCAGCACAGGGGCACGAACACCGGGGAGCTGTTTTTT
size: .; D: TRBD1; length: 14; V: TRBV14; J: TRBJ1-6; CDR3: CASSQLQGNSPLHF; DNA: TGTGCCAGCAGCCAATTACAGGGGAATTCACCCCTCCACTTT
size: many; D: .; length: 12; V: TRBV10-3; J: TRBJ1-1; CDR3: CAISDEAAEAFF; DNA: TGTGCCATCAGTGATGAGGCCGCTGAAGCTTTCTTT
size: .; D: TRBD2; length: 17; V: TRBV5-1; J: TRBJ2-3; CDR3: CASSLALAGGPQDTQYF; DNA: TGCGCCAGCAGCTTGGCCCTGGCGGGGGGGCCCCAAGATACGCAGTATTTT
size: .; D: .; length: 15; V: TRBV19; J: TRBJ2-6; CDR3: CASSTQGSGANVLTF; DNA: TGTGCCAGTAGTACACAGGGCTCTGGGGCCAACGTCCTGACTTTC
size: .; D: .; length: 15; V: TRBV5-1; J: TRBJ1-2; CDR3: CASSLKARDTSGYTF; DNA: TGCGCCAGCAGCTTAAAAGCCCGGGACACCTCAGGCTACACCTTC
size: many; D: .; length: 13; V: TRBV2; J: TRBJ1-2; CDR3: CASITDSNYGYTF; DNA: TGTGCCAGCATAACGGACAGCAACTATGGCTACACCTTC
size: .; D: TRBD2; length: 16; V: TRBV5-1; J: TRBJ2-5; CDR3: CASSPDLAGGRETQYF; DNA: TGCGCCAGCAGCCCAGACCTAGCGGGGGGGAGAGAGACCCAGTACTTC
size: .; D: TRBD2; length: 15; V: TRBV18; J: TRBJ2-7; CDR3: CASSPPGLLSYEQYF; DNA: TGTGCCAGCTCACCACCGGGACTACTTTCCTACGAGCAGTACTTC
size: .; D: TRBD2; length: 19; V: TRBV10-3; J: TRBJ2-3; CDR3: CAISVSTSGGFVGTDTQYF; DNA: TGTGCCATCAGTGTTTCGACTAGCGGGGGTTTTGTGGGGACAGATACGCAGTATTTT
size: few; D: .; length: 15; V: TRBV3-1/TRBV3-2; J: TRBJ1-5; CDR3: CASSFQGNSNQPQHF; DNA: TGTGCCAGCAGCTTCCAGGGGAATAGCAATCAGCCCCAGCATTTT
size: .; D: .; length: 17; V: TRBV7-7; J: TRBJ2-1; CDR3: CASSCYFRQYRGREQFF; DNA: TGTGCTAGCAGCTGCTATTTCCGGCAATATAGGGGCCGTGAGCAGTTCTTC
size: .; D: TRBD2; length: 13; V: TRBV5-1; J: TRBJ2-2; CDR3: CASWTSGGGELFF; DNA: TGCGCCAGCTGGACTAGTGGCGGCGGGGAGCTGTTTTTT
size: .; D: .; length: 13; V: TRBV19; J: TRBJ1-1; CDR3: CASSIGPNTEAFF; DNA: TGTGCCAGTAGTATCGGTCCGAACACTGAAGCTTTCTTT
size: .; D: TRBD2; length: 17; V: TRBV7-2; J: TRBJ2-2; CDR3: CASSLGGFGANTGELFF; DNA: TGTGCCAGCAGTCTGGGAGGGTTTGGGGCCAACACCGGGGAGCTGTTTTTT
size: .; D: .; length: 11; V: TRBV5-1; J: TRBJ1-1; CDR3: CASRAGTEAFF; DNA: TGCGCCAGTCGGGCGGGCACTGAAGCTTTCTTT
size: .; D: TRBD2; length: 19; V: TRBV7-6; J: TRBJ2-2; CDR3: CASSSAGASGGLRTGELFF; DNA: TGTGCCAGCAGCTCGGCCGGCGCTAGCGGGGGATTAAGGACCGGGGAGCTGTTTTTT
size: .; D: .; length: 17; V: TRBV19; J: TRBJ1-1; CDR3: CASSASQGPGGNTEAFF; DNA: TGTGCCAGTAGTGCTTCACAGGGCCCCGGAGGGAACACTGAAGCTTTCTTT
size: .; D: .; length: 15; V: TRBV19; J: TRBJ1-4; CDR3: CASRSLQTTNEKLFF; DNA: TGTGCCAGTAGGAGTTTACAGACAACTAATGAAAAACTGTTTTTT
size: .; D: .; length: 18; V: TRBV18; J: TRBJ1-1; CDR3: CASSPLGPGNLRNTEAFF; DNA: TGTGCCAGCTCACCACTTGGGCCAGGGAATCTTCGGAACACTGAAGCTTTCTTT
size: few; D: .; length: 14; V: TRBV5-4; J: TRBJ1-6; CDR3: CASSFGGGNSPLHF; DNA: TGTGCCAGCAGCTTTGGGGGAGGTAATTCACCCCTCCACTTT
size: .; D: TRBD1; length: 15; V: TRBV4-2; J: TRBJ1-2; CDR3: CASSQGRQGLGGYTF; DNA: TGTGCCAGCAGCCAGGGAAGACAGGGGCTCGGTGGCTACACCTTC
size: .; D: TRBD1; length: 16; V: TRBV3-1/TRBV3-2; J: TRBJ1-5; CDR3: CASSQVGGTGPQPQHF; DNA: TGTGCCAGCAGCCAAGTAGGGGGGACAGGGCCCCAGCCCCAGCATTTT
size: once; D: TRBD1; length: 15; V: TRBV5-1; J: TRBJ1-5; CDR3: CASSSGQGANQPQHF; DNA: TGCGCCAGCAGCTCGGGACAGGGGGCTAATCAGCCCCAGCATTTT
size: .; D: TRBD1; length: 17; V: TRBV19; J: TRBJ1-1; CDR3: CASSIGDREYLNTEAFF; DNA: TGTGCCAGTAGTATAGGGGACAGGGAGTATCTTAACACTGAAGCTTTCTTT
size: .; D: .; length: 14; V: TRBV13; J: TRBJ2-3; CDR3: CASSLSGELDTQYF; DNA: TGTGCCAGCAGCTTATCCGGGGAGTTAGATACGCAGTATTTT
size: many; D: .; length: 14; V: TRBV9; J: TRBJ2-7; CDR3: CASSEHGGSYEQYF; DNA: TGTGCCAGCAGCGAACACGGCGGCTCCTACGAGCAGTACTTC
size: .; D: .; length: 13; V: TRBV5-1; J: TRBJ2-4; CDR3: CASRIQEWDIQYF; DNA: TGCGCCAGCAGAATACAGGAGTGGGACATTCAGTACTTC
size: .; D: TRBD1; length: 15; V: TRBV7-2; J: TRBJ2-2; CDR3: CASSLEQGRTGELFF; DNA: TGTGCCAGCAGCTTAGAACAGGGGCGGACCGGGGAGCTGTTTTTT
size: .; D: TRBD1; length: 15; V: TRBV5-1; J: TRBJ1-6; CDR3: CASSLGTGPYESLHF; DNA: TGCGCCAGCAGCTTGGGGACAGGTCCTTACGAGTCCCTCCACTTT
size: .; D: TRBD2; length: 19; V: TRBV13; J: TRBJ2-1; CDR3: CASSPGLGSGGEGYNEQFF; DNA: TGTGCCAGCAGCCCTGGTTTGGGAAGCGGGGGGGAAGGCTACAATGAGCAGTTCTTC
size: few; D: .; length: 14; V: TRBV7-3; J: TRBJ2-3; CDR3: CASSPRHGTDTQYF; DNA: TGTGCCAGCAGTCCTAGGCACGGCACAGATACGCAGTATTTT
size: .; D: .; length: 16; V: TRBV19; J: TRBJ1-5; CDR3: CASSIRGAMSNQPQHF; DNA: TGTGCCAGTAGTATCCGGGGTGCCATGAGCAATCAGCCCCAGCATTTT
size: .; D: .; length: 14; V: TRBV7-9; J: TRBJ1-5; CDR3: CASSPGHPNQPQHF; DNA: TGTGCCAGCAGCCCAGGACACCCCAATCAGCCCCAGCATTTT
size: .; D: TRBD1; length: 15; V: TRBV30; J: TRBJ2-2; CDR3: CAWTTGTANTGELFF; DNA: TGTGCCTGGACGACCGGGACAGCAAACACCGGGGAGCTGTTTTTT
size: .; D: .; length: 15; V: TRBV15; J: TRBJ1-2; CDR3: CATSTFSGGIRGYTF; DNA: TGTGCCACCAGCACTTTCTCGGGGGGTATAAGAGGCTACACCTTC
size: once; D: .; length: 13; V: TRBV9; J: TRBJ1-6; CDR3: CASSETGDSPLHF; DNA: TGTGCCAGCAGCGAGACGGGAGATTCACCCCTCCACTTT
size: .; D: TRBD1; length: 16; V: TRBV5-6; J: TRBJ2-7; CDR3: CASSLAGQGTSYEQYF; DNA: TGTGCCAGCAGCCTGGCGGGACAGGGGACCTCCTACGAGCAGTACTTC
size: .; D: .; length: 14; V: TRBV12-5; J: TRBJ2-7; CDR3: CASGLVGAGSEQYF; DNA: TGTGCTAGTGGTTTGGTAGGTGCGGGGTCCGAGCAGTACTTC
size: .; D: .; length: 18; V: TRBV12-5; J: TRBJ1-3; CDR3: CASGLAPGGPSGGNTIYF; DNA: TGTGCTAGTGGTTTGGCCCCCGGGGGGCCCTCGGGAGGAAACACCATATATTTT